The present TCR beta chain was sequenced within a study of T cell responses to AZD1222 COVID-19 vaccine. Method: immunoSEQ multiplex PCR; TCRdb's copy keeps in-frame clones and lacks some. This table has about 130,000 clones, around 87% appearing once. The length of the CDR3 is 11 residues. Per germline, CDR1 KGHSH and CDR2 LQKENI. Trimming pared 1 base from V and 6 bases from J, leaving 3 bases between. Regarding this clone: The antigen is unknown.

Notes on the study in general: Vaccine-associated CD4 TCRs ranged over spike, dominating at 160-218 and 743-854.

The source material was peripheral blood, sampled on day 0 of AZD1222 vaccination. The TCR comes from an adult in good health. V gene TRBV18 combines with J gene TRBJ1-1; D call uncertain. CDR3 DNA: TGTGCCAGCTCACCACGAGCTGAAGCTTTCTTT. It is translated as CASSPRAEAFF.